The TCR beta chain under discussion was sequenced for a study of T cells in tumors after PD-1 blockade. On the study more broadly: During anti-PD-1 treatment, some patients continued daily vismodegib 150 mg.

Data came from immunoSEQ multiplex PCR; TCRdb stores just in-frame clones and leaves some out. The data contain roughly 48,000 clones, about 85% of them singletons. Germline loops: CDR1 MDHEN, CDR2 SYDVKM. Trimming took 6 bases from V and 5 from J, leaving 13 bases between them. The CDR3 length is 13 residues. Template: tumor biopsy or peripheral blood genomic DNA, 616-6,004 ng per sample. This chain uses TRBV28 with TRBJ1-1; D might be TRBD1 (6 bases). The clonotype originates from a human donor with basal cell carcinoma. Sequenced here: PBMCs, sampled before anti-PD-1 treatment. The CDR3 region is CASSLRGGTEAFF. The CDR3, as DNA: TGTGCCAGCAGCCTCAGGGGTGGTACTGAAGCTTTCTTT.